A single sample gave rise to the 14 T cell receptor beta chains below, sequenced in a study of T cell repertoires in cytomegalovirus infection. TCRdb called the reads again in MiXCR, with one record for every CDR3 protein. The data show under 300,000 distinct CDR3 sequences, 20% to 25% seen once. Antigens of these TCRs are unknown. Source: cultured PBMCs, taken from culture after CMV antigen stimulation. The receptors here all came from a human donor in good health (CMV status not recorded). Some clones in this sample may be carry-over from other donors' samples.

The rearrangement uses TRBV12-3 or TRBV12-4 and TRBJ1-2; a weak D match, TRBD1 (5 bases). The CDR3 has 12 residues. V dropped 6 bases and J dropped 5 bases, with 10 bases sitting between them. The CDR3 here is CASSRDRYGYTF. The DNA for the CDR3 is TGTGCCAGCAGCCGAGACAGATATGGCTACACCTTC.

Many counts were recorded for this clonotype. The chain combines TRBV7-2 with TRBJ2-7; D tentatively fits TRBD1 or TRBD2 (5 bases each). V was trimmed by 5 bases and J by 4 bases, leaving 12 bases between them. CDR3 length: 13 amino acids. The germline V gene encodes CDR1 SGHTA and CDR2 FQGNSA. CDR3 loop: CASSGGKRYEQYF. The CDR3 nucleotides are TGTGCCAGCAGCGGGGGAAAGAGGTACGAGCAGTACTTC.

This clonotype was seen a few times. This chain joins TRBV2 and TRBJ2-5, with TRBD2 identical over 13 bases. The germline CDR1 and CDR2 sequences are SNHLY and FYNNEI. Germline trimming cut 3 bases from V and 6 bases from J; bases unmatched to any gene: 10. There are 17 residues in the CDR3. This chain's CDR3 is CASSDRPGLAGVKTQYF. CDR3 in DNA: TGTGCCAGCAGTGACCGACCCGGACTAGCGGGAGTGAAGACCCAGTACTTC.

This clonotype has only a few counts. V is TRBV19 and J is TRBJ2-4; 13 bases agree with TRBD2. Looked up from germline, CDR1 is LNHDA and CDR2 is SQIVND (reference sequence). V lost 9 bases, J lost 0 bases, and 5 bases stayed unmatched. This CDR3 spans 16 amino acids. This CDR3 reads CASRGLAGLAKNIQYF. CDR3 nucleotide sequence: TGTGCCAGCCGGGGACTAGCGGGATTAGCCAAAAACATTCAGTACTTC.

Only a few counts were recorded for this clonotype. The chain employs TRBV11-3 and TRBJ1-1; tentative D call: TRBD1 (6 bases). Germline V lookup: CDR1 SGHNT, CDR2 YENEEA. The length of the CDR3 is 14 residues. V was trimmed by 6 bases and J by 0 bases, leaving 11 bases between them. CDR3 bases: TGTGCCAGCAGAACAGGGAACATGAACACTGAAGCTTTCTTT. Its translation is CASRTGNMNTEAFF.

For the CDR3, the DNA is TGTGCCAGCAGTGACCCCTCAGGGGGTAGCTACACCTTC. It encodes CASSDPSGGSYTF. This chain uses TRBV25-1 with TRBJ1-2; 7 positions match TRBD1. This CDR3 comprises 13 residues. The germline gives CDR1 MGHDK, CDR2 SYGVNS. With 3 bases clipped from V and 9 bases from J, the junction kept 7 bases outside the gene matches.

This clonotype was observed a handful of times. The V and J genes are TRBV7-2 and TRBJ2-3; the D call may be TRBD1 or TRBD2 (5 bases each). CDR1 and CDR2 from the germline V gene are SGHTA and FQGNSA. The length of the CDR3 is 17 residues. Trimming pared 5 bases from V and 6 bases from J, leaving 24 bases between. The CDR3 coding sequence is TGTGCCAGCAGCCGCCCTAACCGGGACCTATTATCCGATACGCAGTATTTT. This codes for CASSRPNRDLLSDTQYF.

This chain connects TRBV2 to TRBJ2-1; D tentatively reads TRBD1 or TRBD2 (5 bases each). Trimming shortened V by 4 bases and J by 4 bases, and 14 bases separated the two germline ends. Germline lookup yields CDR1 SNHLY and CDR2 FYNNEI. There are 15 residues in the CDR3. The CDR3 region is CASSGLTGRYNEQFF. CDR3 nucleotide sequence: TGTGCCAGCAGTGGCCTAACGGGGCGGTACAATGAGCAGTTCTTC.

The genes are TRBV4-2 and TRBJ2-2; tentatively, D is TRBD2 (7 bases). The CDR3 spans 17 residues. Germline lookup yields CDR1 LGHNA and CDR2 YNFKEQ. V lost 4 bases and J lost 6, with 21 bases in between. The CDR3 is CASSPGEGRDIPGELFF. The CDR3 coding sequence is TGTGCCAGCAGCCCAGGGGAGGGTCGAGACATCCCCGGGGAGCTGTTTTTT.

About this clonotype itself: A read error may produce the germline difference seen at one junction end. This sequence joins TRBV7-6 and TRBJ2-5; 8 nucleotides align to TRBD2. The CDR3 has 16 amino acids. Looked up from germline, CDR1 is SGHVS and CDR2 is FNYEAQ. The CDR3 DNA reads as TGTGCTAGCAGCTCAGCGGCGGGGGGCGTTGGGGAGACCCAGTACTTC. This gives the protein CASSSAAGGVGETQYF. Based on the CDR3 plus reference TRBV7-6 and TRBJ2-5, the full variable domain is GAGVSQSPRYKVTKRGQDVALRCDPISGHVSLYWYRQALGQGPEFLTYFNYEAQQDKSGLPNDRFSAERPEGSISTLTIQRTEQRDSAMYRCASSSAAGGVGETQYFGPGTRLLVL.

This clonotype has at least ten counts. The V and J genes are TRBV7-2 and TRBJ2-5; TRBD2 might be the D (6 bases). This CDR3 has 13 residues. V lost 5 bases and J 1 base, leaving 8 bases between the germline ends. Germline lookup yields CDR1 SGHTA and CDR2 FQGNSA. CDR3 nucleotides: TGTGCCAGCAGCGGGACTCGCCAAGAGACCCAGTACTTC. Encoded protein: CASSGTRQETQYF. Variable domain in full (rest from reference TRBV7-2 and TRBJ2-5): GAGVSQSPSNKVTEKGKDVELRCDPISGHTALYWYRQSLGQGLEFLIYFQGNSAPDKSGLPSDRFSAERTGGSVSTLTIQRTQQEDSAVYLCASSGTRQETQYFGPGTRLLVL.

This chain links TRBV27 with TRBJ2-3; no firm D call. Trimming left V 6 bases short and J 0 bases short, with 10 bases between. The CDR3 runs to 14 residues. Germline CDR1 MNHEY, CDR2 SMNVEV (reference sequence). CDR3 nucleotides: TGTGCCAGCAGATTCAGAACTAGCACAGATACGCAGTATTTT. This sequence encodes CASRFRTSTDTQYF.

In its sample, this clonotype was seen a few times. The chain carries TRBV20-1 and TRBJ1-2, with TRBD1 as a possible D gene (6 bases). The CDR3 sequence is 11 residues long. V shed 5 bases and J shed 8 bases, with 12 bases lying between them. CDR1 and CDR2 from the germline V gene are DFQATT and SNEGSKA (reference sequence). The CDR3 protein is CSAGTGLGYTF. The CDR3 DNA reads TGCAGTGCTGGCACAGGGTTAGGCTACACCTTC.

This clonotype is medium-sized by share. The CDR3 DNA reads as TGCAGCGTTGGCGCCGCCAAAAACATTCAGTACTTC. The encoded protein is CSVGAAKNIQYF. The V and J genes are TRBV29-1 and TRBJ2-4, with D hard to call. CDR1 is SQVTM and CDR2 is ANQGSEA in the germline V gene. This CDR3 has 12 amino acids. Trimming cost V 4 bases and J 1 base, with 5 bases left between them. Together with reference TRBV29-1 and TRBJ2-4, the CDR3 gives the full variable domain: SAVISQKPSRDICQRGTSLTIQCQVDSQVTMMFWYRQQPGQSLTLIATANQGSEATYESGFVIDKFPISRPNLTFSTLTVSNMSPEDSSIYLCSVGAAKNIQYFGAGTRLSVL.